Here is one T cell receptor (beta chain) with its context. The antigen is unknown. These data come from a study of cytomegalovirus exposure and HLA in healthy donors. Study-wide results and caveats: Equally common other TCR beta chains were less clonally expanded than HLA-associated ones, a later analysis found.

13 Jbeta primers and 60 Vbeta primers were used for the PCR. Measured with immunoSEQ multiplex PCR; TCRdb has only the in-frame clones, and not every one. The table lists about 73,000 clones, 75% of them singletons. Germline loops: CDR1 SGHTA, CDR2 FQGNSA. The CDR3 runs to 13 residues. Between the trimmed V and J ends, which lost 1 base and 4 bases, there was a span of 8 bases. The sample taken for sequencing was PBMCs. The chain combines TRBV7-2 with TRBJ2-7; D possibly corresponds to TRBD2 (6 bases). This receptor was identified in a man between 65 and 85 years old in good health and CMV-seronegative. This chain's CDR3 is CASSLVAGYEQYF. The DNA of the CDR3 is TGTGCCAGCAGCTTAGTTGCGGGGTACGAGCAGTACTTC.